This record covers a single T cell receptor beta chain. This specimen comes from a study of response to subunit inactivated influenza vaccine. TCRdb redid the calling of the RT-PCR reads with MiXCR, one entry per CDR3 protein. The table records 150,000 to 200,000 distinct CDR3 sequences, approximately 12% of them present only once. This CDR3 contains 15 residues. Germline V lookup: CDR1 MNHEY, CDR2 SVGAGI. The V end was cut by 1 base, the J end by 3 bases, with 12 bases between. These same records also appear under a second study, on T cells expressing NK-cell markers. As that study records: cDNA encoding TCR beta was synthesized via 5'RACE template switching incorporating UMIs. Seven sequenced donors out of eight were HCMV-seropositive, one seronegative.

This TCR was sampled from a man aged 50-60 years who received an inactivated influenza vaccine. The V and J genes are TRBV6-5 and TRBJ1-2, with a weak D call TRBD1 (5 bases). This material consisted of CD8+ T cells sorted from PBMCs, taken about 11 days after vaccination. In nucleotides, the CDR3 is TGTGCCAGCAGTTACTACCGTCAGGGAGACTATGGCTACACCTTC. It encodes CASSYYRQGDYGYTF.